Listed here are 15 T cell receptor beta chains from one sample, sequenced in a study of T-cell memory formation after mild COVID-19. TCRdb re-called the 5' RACE reads through MiXCR, storing one row per CDR3 protein. The table records roughly 220,000 distinct CDR3 sequences, about 9.2% of them present only once. Material: PBMCs or a T cell subset sorted from them (not recorded which). The receptors here all came from a man aged 18 to 30 who had mild COVID-19 (a few samples of this study predate the infection). Cell type and time point are not known.

This clonotype was seen a handful of times. The genes are TRBV6-6 and TRBJ1-2; 10 bases fit TRBD1. Trimming removed 10 bases from V and 3 bases from J; junction bases left unmatched: 8. CDR3 length equals 14 residues. CDR1 and CDR2 (germline): MNHNY, SVGAGI (reference sequence). CDR3 DNA: TGTGCCAATCGACAGGGGGCTGGGGACTATGGCTACACCTTC. Translating it yields CANRQGAGDYGYTF.

The chain joins TRBV5-5 to TRBJ2-3, with TRBD2 identical over 10 bases. Trimming at V came to 3 bases and at J to 4 bases, leaving 11 bases not matched to a gene. Germline loops: CDR1 SGHKS, CDR2 YYEKEE (reference sequence). The CDR3 is 17 amino acids. This CDR3 is CASSSFLSSGGADTQYF. The CDR3 nucleotides are TGTGCCAGCAGCTCATTCCTCTCTAGCGGGGGAGCAGATACGCAGTATTTT.

The chain recombines TRBV29-1 with TRBJ1-1, with 9 bases matching TRBD1. The V gene end was trimmed by 5 bases and the J gene end by 0 bases; junction bases not matched to a gene: 4. CDR3 size: 14 residues. Germline assignment: CDR1 SQVTM and CDR2 ANQGSEA. In DNA form, the CDR3 reads TGCAGCGTTCTTGGGGACAGGGTGAACACTGAAGCTTTCTTT. This encodes CSVLGDRVNTEAFF.

This clonotype was picked up a small number of times. The V call is TRBV7-3, the J call TRBJ2-1, with 15 positions matching TRBD2. J lost 7 bases, V lost 2 bases, and 3 bases had no gene match. Looked up from germline, CDR1 is SGHTA and CDR2 is FQGTGA. The CDR3 loop spans 16 amino acids. The CDR3 bases are TGTGCCAGCAGCTTACCGGGACTAGCGGGGGGTAATGAGCAGTTCTTC. Its protein product is CASSLPGLAGGNEQFF.

This clonotype has more than one count but fewer than ten. This chain links TRBV2 with TRBJ1-5; TRBD1 is a possible D gene (5 bases). CDR1 SNHLY and CDR2 FYNNEI come from the germline V gene. The CDR3 runs 13 residues. The V end lost 11 bases, the J end lost 5 bases, and 16 bases lay between the germline ends. CDR3 in amino acids: CAGAEFEDQPQHF. Written as DNA, the CDR3 is TGTGCCGGGGCCGAGTTTGAAGATCAGCCCCAGCATTTT.

The rearrangement links TRBV5-5 to TRBJ2-5; D gene unclear. V lost 4 bases and J 2 bases, leaving 9 bases between the germline ends. Germline loops: CDR1 SGHKS, CDR2 YYEKEE (reference sequence). The CDR3 totals 13 residues. The CDR3 here is CASSHGDQETQYF. The CDR3 DNA follows: TGTGCCAGCAGCCATGGCGATCAAGAGACCCAGTACTTC.

In DNA form, the CDR3 reads TGTGCCAGCAGCTTAGTACAGGGGTCCTACAATGAGCAGTTCTTC. This encodes CASSLVQGSYNEQFF. V and J are TRBV7-6 and TRBJ2-1; 7 nucleotides align to TRBD1. Trimming took 1 base from V and 1 from J; bases not matched to a gene: 1. Germline V gene data show CDR1 as SGHVS and CDR2 as FNYEAQ. The CDR3 totals 15 residues.

This clonotype was observed a few times. This chain joins TRBV6-6 and TRBJ2-3; TRBD2 is a possible D gene (7 bases). The V end was cut by 11 bases, the J end by 1 base, with 16 bases between. Germline-derived CDR1 and CDR2 are MNHNY and SVGAGI (reference sequence). The CDR3 has 14 residues. The CDR3 protein is CAGRRGAGTDTQYF. Here the CDR3 DNA reads TGTGCCGGTAGACGGGGGGCCGGCACAGATACGCAGTATTTT.

This CDR3 is CASSTSNSPLHF. In nucleotides, the CDR3 is TGTGCCAGCAGCACGAGTAATTCACCCCTCCACTTT. The chain combines TRBV7-2 with TRBJ1-6; no clear D. The germline V gene encodes CDR1 SGHTA and CDR2 FQGNSA. The CDR3 sequence is 12 residues long. Trimming removed 5 bases from V and 6 bases from J, with 5 bases in between.

This clonotype was counted at least ten times. The chain uses TRBV7-8 and TRBJ2-2; D might be TRBD2 (6 bases). From germline, CDR1 is SGHVS and CDR2 FQNEAQ. This CDR3 comprises 15 residues. The germline V and J ends were trimmed by 1 base and 3 bases, with 9 bases remaining between them. CDR3 nucleotides: TGTGCCAGCAGCTTAGGTGGGGGGTACACCGGGGAGCTGTTTTTT. Protein: CASSLGGGYTGELFF.

V and J are TRBV6-2 or TRBV6-3 and TRBJ2-2, with D hard to call. The V gene's germline CDR1 is MNHEY and CDR2 SVGEGT. Trimming pared 5 bases from V and 0 bases from J, leaving 10 bases between. This CDR3 is built from 15 residues. CDR3 nucleotides: TGTGCCAGCAGTCGCTTTGACACGAACACCGGGGAGCTGTTTTTT. This sequence encodes CASSRFDTNTGELFF.

This clonotype was seen repeatedly, ten times or more. This sequence joins TRBV10-3 and TRBJ2-3; D perhaps matches TRBD1 (5 bases). Germline V lookup: CDR1 ENHRY, CDR2 SYGVKD. CDR3 length: 14 amino acids. V was clipped by 8 bases and J by 0 bases, with 12 bases between them. Written as DNA, the CDR3 is TGTGCCATCGAAGACAGCACTAGCACAGATACGCAGTATTTT. Translating gives CAIEDSTSTDTQYF.

The sample holds a few counts of this clonotype. The chain has TRBV24-1 and TRBJ2-2; 9 bases line up with TRBD1. CDR1 is KGHDR, CDR2 SFDVKD, per germline. J was trimmed by 1 base and V by 5 bases; bases with no gene match: 4. This CDR3 is 16 amino acids long. CDR3 in DNA: TGTGCCACCAGTGGTAAGGGACAGGGGAACACCGGGGAGCTGTTTTTT. It is translated as CATSGKGQGNTGELFF.

This clonotype was counted many times. V usage is TRBV6-2 or TRBV6-3 and J usage is TRBJ1-1; D is undetermined. Germline CDR1 is MNHEY and CDR2 is SVGEGT. V lost 7 bases and J 3 bases, leaving 24 bases between the germline ends. The CDR3 sequence is 17 residues long. CDR3 sequence: CASTADIYGFGDTEAFF. CDR3 coding DNA: TGTGCCAGCACCGCCGACATTTATGGGTTTGGTGACACTGAAGCTTTCTTT.

This clonotype was seen only a few times. The chain joins TRBV4-3 to TRBJ2-3; 8 nucleotides match TRBD2. The V gene end was trimmed by 3 bases and the J gene end by 2 bases; junction bases not matched to a gene: 10. Germline V gene lookup returns CDR1 LGHNA and CDR2 YSLEER. CDR3 length: 17 residues. As DNA, the CDR3 is TGCGCCAGCAGCCACCGCGGGGGGCCACTGAACACAGATACGCAGTATTTT. Translated: CASSHRGGPLNTDTQYF.